This T cell receptor (beta chain) emerged from a study of CD8+CD57+ T cells in acquired aplastic anemia (dated by TCRdb to 2016 to 2018). Background on the whole study: DNA extracted from sorted CD4+ and CD8+ cells had a mean of roughly 3.4 ug, with a range of roughly 0.2 to 30 ug. A CD8+CD57+ expansion meant a frequency higher than the mean frequency seen in healthy subjects. General findings and caveats noted by the study authors: Between patients and healthy controls, no significant difference in CD8+ Simpson's diversity was found (P=0.060). Nearly 30 CD8+ CDR3 sequences were found in both patients and controls but appeared to be highly expressed in patients and within the immunodominant clones of the patients.

In this sample, this clonotype turned up many times. It has no known antigen specificity. The input lacks base qualities; no much larger clone sits a single base away. The patients picked for sequencing were ones in whom flow cytometry had shown an expansion of CD8+CD57+ cells. Every patient had a diagnosis of severe acquired aplastic anemia based on International Study of Aplastic Anemia and Agranulocytosis and Camitta criteria. No therapy had been received by the patients at the time of blood sampling. In the study, sorted CD4+ and CD8+ blood T cells from patients with severe aplastic anemia and from healthy subjects underwent deep sequencing of TCR repertoires. In the USA, patient enrollment took place under clinicaltrials.gov protocols 00001620, 01623167, 00001397, 00071045, 00081523 and 00961064. Ficoll-Paque density gradient centrifugation was used to isolate peripheral blood mononuclear cells. Before DNA was extracted, CD4+ and CD8+ T cells were sorted using either FACS or magnetic beads.

Genomic DNA served as template for TCR beta VDJ combination and CDR3 sequence profiling. An Illumina HiSeq 2000 was used for TCR repertoire sequencing. Concerning the study's data processing: TRBV/TRBJ rearrangement plots, CDR3 size and DJ length profiles, and Simpson's diversity index were used to assess repertoires. The most abundant DNA sequence in the deep sequencing data was defined as the immunodominant clone. CDR3 amino acid sequences were screened for sharing across subjects and were compared with published repertoires and the VDJdb database. TCRdb reprocessed the public reads (quality trimming at Q25 with fastp, clone calling with MiXCR) and kept in-frame beta chains. Rows with one shared CDR3 protein collapse into an entry with the most common genes and DNA. In this record, the V and J calls reflect TCRdb's handling and not the investigators' own analysis. Recorded for this sample are 260,000 or so distinct CDR3 sequences; more than 40% of them occurred a single time. The ten largest clones capture under 9% of the sample.

The TCR sequence derives from a human donor with aplastic anemia. The specimen was sorted CD4+, CD8+, or CD8+CD57+ T cells (not recorded which) from PBMCs.

The CDR3 here reads CASSYSPLSSYEQYF. The base sequence is TGTGCCAGCAGTTACTCCCCACTGAGCTCCTACGAGCAGTACTTC. The chain couples TRBV6-6 to TRBJ2-7; the D gene is not confidently resolved. The trim is 0 bases for V and 0 bases for J, with a gap of 9 bases between the germline ends. The germline V gene encodes CDR1 MNHNY and CDR2 SVGAGI (reference sequence). The CDR3 contains 15 residues, cysteine and phenylalanine counted. CDR3 DNA only is kept here, 45 bases in frame from base 1.